Listed below are T cell receptor beta chains from one sample, sequenced in a study of CD8 T cells in ankylosing spondylitis. TCRdb re-called the 5' RACE reads with MiXCR, one entry per CDR3 protein. The table shows approximately 400,000 distinct CDR3 sequences, with 20% to 30% occurring only once. Material: blood, either unsorted or a sorted T cell fraction (not recorded which). These receptors were collected from a male donor with ankylosing spondylitis. Both conserved end residues are part of each CDR3. D genes are given only for firm matches. For some rows the clone size is stated as once, few or many, or as a class when expanded; others skip it.

TGTGCCAGCAGCTTCGCCCCGACCCACACTGAAGCTTTCTTT | CASSFAPTHTEAFF | TRBJ1-1 | TRBV5-5 | NA | NA
TGTGCCAGCAGCCCCCGCGGCTGGAACACTGAAGCTTTCTTT | CASSPRGWNTEAFF | TRBJ1-1 | TRBV7-2 | NA | NA
TGTGCCACCAGTGATTTGTGGACTAGCGGGCAAGAGACCCAGTACTTC | CATSDLWTSGQETQYF | TRBJ2-5 | TRBV24-1 | TRBD2 | NA
TGTGCCAGCAGCTCAAGGGGGGGGACATATGAGCAGTTCTTC | CASSSRGGTYEQFF | TRBJ2-1 | TRBV7-2 | NA | NA
TGTGCCACCAGTGCCCTGGGGGCCGGGTCTGGGGCCAACGTCCTGACTTTC | CATSALGAGSGANVLTF | TRBJ2-6 | TRBV24-1 | NA | few
TGCGCCAGCACCCCGGACAGGGCCGTAGGGACCGGGGAGCTGTTTTTT | CASTPDRAVGTGELFF | TRBJ2-2 | TRBV5-1 | TRBD1 | NA
TGCGCCAGCAGCTACGAGCATAGCACAGATACGCAGTATTTT | CASSYEHSTDTQYF | TRBJ2-3 | TRBV5-1 | NA | many
TGTGCCAGCAGCCAAACCGGGACAGTTAGCAATCAGCCCCAGCATTTT | CASSQTGTVSNQPQHF | TRBJ1-5 | TRBV3-1 | TRBD1 | few
TGTGCCAGCAGCTTTCGGAGTCCCACTGGAAACACCATATATTTT | CASSFRSPTGNTIYF | TRBJ1-3 | TRBV7-2 | NA | NA
TGTGCCAGCAGCCAAGTGCCCACCGGGTCACCCCTCCACTTT | CASSQVPTGSPLHF | TRBJ1-6 | TRBV3-1 | NA | many